The 15 T cell receptor beta chains in this list originate from one sample, sequenced in a study of blood T cells in healthy people across ages. Through a sample-barcoded 5' primer and a J-beta primer mix, a second PCR was run for roughly 6 to 12 cycles. MiXCR, run by TCRdb on the 5' RACE reads, gives a single entry per CDR3 protein. The sample holds 650,000 to 1,000,000 distinct CDR3 sequences; about half are singletons and the top ten take roughly 18%. Sequencing used blood. The receptors shown here come from a man older than 75 in good health.

The rearrangement joins TRBV28 to TRBJ2-4; D remains ambiguous. The J call could be wrong; TRBJ2-7 is a better fit for the DNA end. Looked up from germline, CDR1 is MDHEN and CDR2 is SYDVKM. CDR3 length: 12 residues. DNA for the CDR3: TGTGCCAGCAGTTGGATCGGCTACGAGCAGTACTTC. Translated: CASSWIGYEQYF.

In its sample, this clonotype was seen once. The chain carries TRBV7-2 and TRBJ2-1; no clear D gene. CDR3 length equals 16 residues. Trimming removed 5 bases from V and 6 bases from J, with 20 bases in between. Germline CDR1 SGHTA, CDR2 FQGNSA. This chain's CDR3 is CASSLRTVGPGNEQFF. DNA of the CDR3: TGTGCCAGCAGCCTCAGGACGGTAGGGCCGGGCAATGAGCAGTTCTTC.

The V call is TRBV5-1, the J call TRBJ2-5; TRBD1 aligns across 8 bases. Trimming took 3 bases from V and 11 from J; bases not matched to a gene: 12. The length of the CDR3 is 14 residues. CDR1 SGHRS and CDR2 YFSETQ come from the germline V gene. CDR3 amino acids: CASSSGQGFREQYF. CDR3 DNA: TGCGCCAGCAGCTCAGGACAGGGTTTTAGGGAGCAGTACTTC. The full variable domain, rest sourced from reference TRBV5-1 and TRBJ2-5, is KAGVTQTPRYLIKTRGQQVTLSCSPISGHRSVSWYQQTPGQGLQFLFEYFSETQRNKGNFPGRFSGRQFSNSRSEMNVSTLELGDSALYLCASSSGQGFREQYFGPGTRLLVL.

This rearrangement joins TRBV7-3 to TRBJ2-1, with D possibly TRBD1 on 6 matching bases. With 4 bases removed from V and 6 bases from J, the gap between germline ends came to 13 bases. This CDR3 contains 14 residues. CDR1 SGHTA and CDR2 FQGTGA come from the germline V gene. Here the CDR3 DNA reads TGTGCCAGCAGCTCGCGACTGGGGGCCAATGAGCAGTTCTTC. As protein: CASSSRLGANEQFF.

The J gene is TRBJ2-7, the V gene TRBV7-2, with 8 bases lining up with TRBD1. V lost 5 bases to trimming and J lost 5 bases; unmatched junction nucleotides: 11. The germline CDR1 and CDR2 sequences are SGHTA and FQGNSA. This CDR3 comprises 15 residues. The CDR3 nucleotides are TGTGCCAGCAGCGGCGGGACAGGCGCCGGGCACGAGCAGTACTTC. It translates to CASSGGTGAGHEQYF.

This chain joins TRBV7-9 and TRBJ1-1; the match to TRBD1 covers 8 bases. The J segment lost 5 bases and the V segment lost 4 bases, leaving 9 bases of the junction unmatched. This CDR3 region has 15 residues. Looked up from germline, CDR1 is SEHNR and CDR2 is FQNEAQ (reference sequence). This CDR3 is CASSSPRQGRTEAFF. The CDR3 coding sequence is TGTGCCAGCAGCTCCCCCCGACAGGGGAGGACTGAAGCTTTCTTT.

This clonotype showed up just a few times. This sequence joins TRBV28 and TRBJ2-5; 13 bases align to TRBD2. This CDR3 has 13 amino acids. Trimming took 6 bases from V and 11 from J; bases not matched to a gene: 6. Germline assignment: CDR1 MDHEN and CDR2 SYDVKM. The CDR3 sequence is CASRTGTSGKQYF. CDR3 nucleotide sequence: TGTGCCAGCAGAACCGGGACTAGCGGGAAGCAGTACTTC.

This clonotype has just a few counts. The chain carries TRBV4-1 and TRBJ2-1; 14 bases fit TRBD2. From germline, CDR1 is MGHRA and CDR2 YSYEKL. There are 17 residues in the CDR3. The V gene end was trimmed by 3 bases and the J gene end by 3 bases; junction bases not matched to a gene: 4. CDR3 amino acids: CASSQGTSGSHYNEQFF. The DNA of the CDR3 is TGCGCCAGCAGCCAGGGGACTAGCGGGAGCCACTACAATGAGCAGTTCTTC.

The J gene is TRBJ2-6, the V gene TRBV6-2 or TRBV6-3, with D unclear. The CDR3 is made up of 14 amino acids. The germline V and J ends were trimmed by 11 bases and 2 bases, with 13 bases remaining between them. Germline lookup yields CDR1 MNHEY and CDR2 SVGEGT. The CDR3 DNA reads as TGTGCCTCCTCCACGGCAGCTGGGGCCAACGTCCTGACTTTC. Translation: CASSTAAGANVLTF.

CDR3 region: CASSLVGSGLNEKLFF. Here the CDR3 DNA reads TGTGCCAGCAGCTTAGTTGGGTCGGGACTTAATGAAAAACTGTTTTTT. The rearrangement uses TRBV7-2 and TRBJ1-4; maybe TRBD1 (5 bases). The CDR3 contains 16 residues. Looked up from germline, CDR1 is SGHTA and CDR2 is FQGNSA. V was shortened by 1 base and J by 4 bases, with 13 bases between the two germline ends. The variable domain in full, with the rest retrieved from reference TRBV7-2 and TRBJ1-4, is GAGVSQSPSNKVTEKGKDVELRCDPISGHTALYWYRQSLGQGLEFLIYFQGNSAPDKSGLPSDRFSAERTGGSVSTLTIQRTQQEDSAVYLCASSLVGSGLNEKLFFGSGTQLSVL.

Here the CDR3 DNA reads TGTGCTAGTGGTTCTGGGGGGGGTGGCAATCAGCCCCAGCATTTT. This codes for CASGSGGGGNQPQHF. This chain links TRBV12-5 with TRBJ1-5, with a possible D match to TRBD1 (5 bases). The CDR3 is 15 residues long. V was cut by 4 bases and J by 2 bases, with 12 bases left in between. Looked up from germline, CDR1 is LGHNT and CDR2 is FRNRAP. Based on the CDR3 plus reference TRBV12-5 and TRBJ1-5, the full variable domain is DARVTQTPRHKVTEMGQEVTMRCQPILGHNTVFWYRQTMMQGLELLAYFRNRAPLDDSGMPKDRFSAEMPDATLATLKIQPSEPRDSAVYFCASGSGGGGNQPQHFGDGTRLSIL.

This clonotype was picked up a small number of times. This chain links TRBV20-1 with TRBJ2-3; 7 bases fit TRBD1. J lost 8 bases, V lost 0 bases, and 17 bases had no gene match. CDR3 length: 17 amino acids. Germline lookup yields CDR1 DFQATT and CDR2 SNEGSKA (reference sequence). CDR3 sequence: CSARDLRQGVFEGTQYF. The CDR3 nucleotides read TGCAGTGCTAGAGATCTGCGGCAGGGGGTATTTGAGGGTACGCAGTATTTT.

The chain has TRBV11-1 and TRBJ2-3, with TRBD1 as a possible D gene (5 bases). This CDR3 contains 17 residues. With 2 bases removed from V and 0 bases from J, the gap between germline ends came to 15 bases. The germline V gene has CDR1 SGHAT and CDR2 FQDESV (reference sequence). The CDR3 is CASSLNNGHTSTDTQYF. The CDR3, as DNA: TGTGCCAGCAGCTTAAACAACGGACACACTAGCACAGATACGCAGTATTTT. Full variable domain (missing parts from reference TRBV11-1 and TRBJ2-3): EAEVAQSPRYKITEKSQAVAFWCDPISGHATLYWYRQILGQGPELLVQFQDESVVDDSQLPKDRFSAERLKGVDSTLKIQPAELGDSAMYLCASSLNNGHTSTDTQYFGPGTRLTVL.

This clonotype occurred once. This chain connects TRBV2 to TRBJ2-5, with 7 positions matching TRBD1. The germline CDR1 and CDR2 sequences are SNHLY and FYNNEI. The CDR3 loop spans 14 amino acids. The V gene end was trimmed by 6 bases and the J gene end by 3 bases; junction bases not matched to a gene: 7. DNA of the CDR3: TGTGCCAGCAGATCGAGTCAGGGGGAAGAGACCCAGTACTTC. Its protein product is CASRSSQGEETQYF.

The sample holds many counts of this clonotype. This sequence joins TRBV2 and TRBJ2-3; TRBD2 aligns across 8 bases. Losses at the gene ends were 1 base for V and 3 bases for J; bases not matched to a gene: 3. CDR1 and CDR2 (germline): SNHLY, FYNNEI. The CDR3 is made up of 15 amino acids. In DNA, the CDR3 is TGTGCCAGCAGTGAAGTTCCGGGGGGGACAGATACGCAGTATTTT. It codes for CASSEVPGGTDTQYF.